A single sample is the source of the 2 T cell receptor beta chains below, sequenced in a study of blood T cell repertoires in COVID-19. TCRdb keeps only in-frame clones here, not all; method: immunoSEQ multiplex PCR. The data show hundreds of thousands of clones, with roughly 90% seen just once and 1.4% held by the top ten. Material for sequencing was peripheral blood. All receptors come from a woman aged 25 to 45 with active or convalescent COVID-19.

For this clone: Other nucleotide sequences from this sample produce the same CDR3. This CDR3 is CASSLVAGGSYNEQFF. The CDR3 DNA reads as TGCGCCAGCAGCTTGGTAGCGGGGGGATCATACAATGAGCAGTTCTTC. This rearrangement joins TRBV5-1 to TRBJ2-1; TRBD2 matches 10 bases. This CDR3 has 16 amino acids. Germline CDR1 reads SGHRS; CDR2 reads YFSETQ. V lost 0 bases, J lost 4 bases, and 4 bases stayed unmatched.

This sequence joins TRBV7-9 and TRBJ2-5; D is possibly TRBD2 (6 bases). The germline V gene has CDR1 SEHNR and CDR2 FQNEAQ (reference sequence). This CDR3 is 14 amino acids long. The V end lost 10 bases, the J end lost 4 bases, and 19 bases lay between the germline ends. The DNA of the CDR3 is TGTGCCACCCGCCCTCGGGAGCATGGAGAGACCCAGTACTTC. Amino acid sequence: CATRPREHGETQYF.